This T cell receptor (beta chain) was identified during a study of T cell repertoires in cytomegalovirus infection. In the study overall: CMV infection together with matching HLA type was indicated by public TCR beta signatures.

Using its own MiXCR run on the reads, TCRdb lists one record per CDR3 protein. This table has roughly 320,000 distinct CDR3 sequences, more than 8% appearing once. The CDR3 runs 14 residues. CDR1 and CDR2 (germline): SGHTA, FQGNSA. With 4 bases removed from V and 1 base from J, the gap between germline ends came to 8 bases. This clonotype was counted at least ten times. The antigen is not known. General study findings and limits: HLA-C-restricted CMV clonotypes gave the most frequent clonotype in two of eight donors.

Sequenced material: PBMCs. The chain carries TRBV7-2 and TRBJ1-5; D is possibly TRBD1 (6 bases). This receptor was taken from a human donor in good health (CMV status not recorded). Some clones in this sample may be carry-over from other donors' samples. The CDR3 here is CASSWGTSNQPQHF. CDR3 coding DNA: TGTGCCAGCAGCTGGGGGACAAGCAATCAGCCCCAGCATTTT.